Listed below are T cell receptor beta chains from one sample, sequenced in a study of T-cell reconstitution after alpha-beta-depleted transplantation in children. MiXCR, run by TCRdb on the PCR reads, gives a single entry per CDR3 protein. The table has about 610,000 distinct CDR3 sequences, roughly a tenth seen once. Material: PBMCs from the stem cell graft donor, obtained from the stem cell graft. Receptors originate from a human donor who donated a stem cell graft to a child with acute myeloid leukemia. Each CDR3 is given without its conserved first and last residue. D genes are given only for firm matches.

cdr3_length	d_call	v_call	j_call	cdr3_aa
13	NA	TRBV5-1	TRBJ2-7	ASSLENGGPYEQY
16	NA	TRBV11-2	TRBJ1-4	ASSLGFPGTPWDEKLF
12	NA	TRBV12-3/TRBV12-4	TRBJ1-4	ASSFDAVNEKLF
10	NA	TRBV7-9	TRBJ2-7	ASRGETYEQY
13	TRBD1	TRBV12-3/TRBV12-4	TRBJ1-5	ASRRDRAANQPQH
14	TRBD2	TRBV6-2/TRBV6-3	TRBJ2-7	ASSYPGLGVDYEQY
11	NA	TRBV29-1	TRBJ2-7	SVASGHSYEQY
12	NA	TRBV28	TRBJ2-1	ASSLRGRVDEQF
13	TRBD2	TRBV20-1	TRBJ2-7	SADDSGRASYEQY
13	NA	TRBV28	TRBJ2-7	ASSFGGVSFYEQY
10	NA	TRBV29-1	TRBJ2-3	SADTGTDTQY
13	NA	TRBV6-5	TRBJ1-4	ASSSRGTPGEKLF
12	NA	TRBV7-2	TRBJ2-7	ASSPRTGTYEQY
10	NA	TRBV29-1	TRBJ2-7	SVEDRIYEQY
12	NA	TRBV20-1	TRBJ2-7	SAATTLLTYEQY
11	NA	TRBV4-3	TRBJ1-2	ASSQDEDYGYT
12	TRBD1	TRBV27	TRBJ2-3	ASSSRGRPDTQY
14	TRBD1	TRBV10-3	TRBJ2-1	AIKRPDRVCWVVQF
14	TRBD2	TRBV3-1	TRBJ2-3	ASSHSTSGSSNTQY
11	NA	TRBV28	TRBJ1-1	ASSFQGMAEAF
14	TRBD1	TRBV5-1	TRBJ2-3	ASSLVGTGATDTQY
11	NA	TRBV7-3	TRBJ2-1	ASSFQGQGEQF
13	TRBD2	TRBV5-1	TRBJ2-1	ATSAGDRTYNEQF
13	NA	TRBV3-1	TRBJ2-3	ASSQDAVSTDTQY
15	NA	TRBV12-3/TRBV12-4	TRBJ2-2	ASSLGGRSANTGELF
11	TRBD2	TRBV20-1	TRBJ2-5	SASPGGKETQY
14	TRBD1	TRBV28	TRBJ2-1	ASSNRDRVAYNEQF
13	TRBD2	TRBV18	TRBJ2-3	ASRTSGSSTDTQY
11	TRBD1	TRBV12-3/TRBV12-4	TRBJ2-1	ASRLDRDNEQF
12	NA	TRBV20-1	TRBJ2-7	SALIGGAPYEQY
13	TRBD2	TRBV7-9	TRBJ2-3	ASRRLAGVADTQY
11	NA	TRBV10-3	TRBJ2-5	AIRPPSEQTQY
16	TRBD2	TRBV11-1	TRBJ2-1	ASSLALGLAGGNYEQF
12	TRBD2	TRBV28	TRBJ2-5	ASRRGGPGETQY
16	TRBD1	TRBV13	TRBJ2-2	ASSAYKTRGLGTGELF
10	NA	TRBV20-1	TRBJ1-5	SARTVNQPQH
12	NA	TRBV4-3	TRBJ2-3	ASSQETLVNTQY
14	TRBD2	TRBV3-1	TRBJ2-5	ASSQPPSGYQETQY
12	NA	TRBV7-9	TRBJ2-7	ASSFPPISYEQY
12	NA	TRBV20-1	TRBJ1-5	SARDRGESQPQH
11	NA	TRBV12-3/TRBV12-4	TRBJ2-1	ASSPFTYNEQF
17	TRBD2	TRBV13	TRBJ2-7	ASSYTVGLAGPRSYEQY
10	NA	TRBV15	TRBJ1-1	ATTIQGPEAF
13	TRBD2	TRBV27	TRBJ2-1	ASSLRRPGGDEQF
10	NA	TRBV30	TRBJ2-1	AWGFGINEQF
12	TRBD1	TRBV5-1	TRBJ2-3	ASSLGQEADTQY
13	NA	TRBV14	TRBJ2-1	ASSLDGDRYGEQF
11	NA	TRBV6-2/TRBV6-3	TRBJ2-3	ASTPGTFGTQY
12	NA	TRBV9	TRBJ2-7	ASSATGFRNEQY
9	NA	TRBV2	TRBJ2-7	ASDRTYEQY
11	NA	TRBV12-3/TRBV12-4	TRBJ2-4	ASSPGAKNIQY
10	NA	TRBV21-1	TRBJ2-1	ASSPWDNEQF
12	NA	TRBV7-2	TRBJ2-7	ASSLTGSYHEQY
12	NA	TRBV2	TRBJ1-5	ASRGLRDDQPQH